The TCR beta chain described here comes from a study of beta chain features in type 1 diabetes. Study outcomes and limitations: Patients with Type 1 diabetes showed moderately but significantly shorter TCRB CDR3s in all four CD4+ subsets. The naive, central memory and Treg TCRB repertoires showed an apparent similarity that was greater among patients than among healthy donors.

Trimming took off 6 bases at V and 2 bases at J, with 22 bases between the two ends. The CDR3 is 18 residues long. Germline V gene lookup returns CDR1 KGHSH and CDR2 LQKENI. On this clone: The antigen is unknown.

Investigators reverse transcribed all isolated RNA, so they sequenced expressed TCRB transcripts. Approximately 3.6 million reads per sample were averaged for naive, central memory and regulatory samples. TCRdb's table, derived via immunoSEQ multiplex PCR, lists solely in-frame clones and lacks some. This table holds hundreds of thousands of clones, around an eighth found once. J is TRBJ2-2 and V is TRBV18; the D gene is possibly TRBD1 (5 bases). The TCR originated in a man between 18 and 35 years old with type 1 diabetes. Material: naive CD4+ T cells from blood. The chain's CDR3 is CASSFTLRDDRNTGELFF. In DNA, the CDR3 is TGTGCCAGCTCCTTCACCCTGAGAGACGACAGAAACACCGGGGAGCTGTTTTTT.